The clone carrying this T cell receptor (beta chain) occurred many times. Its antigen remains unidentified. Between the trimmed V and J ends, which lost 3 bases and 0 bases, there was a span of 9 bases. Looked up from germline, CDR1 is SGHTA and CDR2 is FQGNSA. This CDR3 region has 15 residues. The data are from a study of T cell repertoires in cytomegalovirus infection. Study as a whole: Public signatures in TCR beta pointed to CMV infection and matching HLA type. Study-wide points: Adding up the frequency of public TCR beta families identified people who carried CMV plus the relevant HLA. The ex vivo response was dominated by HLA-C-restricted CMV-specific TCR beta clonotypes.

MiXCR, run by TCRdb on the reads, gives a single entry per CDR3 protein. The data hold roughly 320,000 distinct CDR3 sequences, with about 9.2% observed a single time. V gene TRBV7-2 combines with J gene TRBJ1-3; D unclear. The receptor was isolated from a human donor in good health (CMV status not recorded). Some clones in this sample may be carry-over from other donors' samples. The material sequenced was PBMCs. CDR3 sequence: CASSFQQNSGNTIYF. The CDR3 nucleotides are TGTGCCAGCAGCTTCCAACAGAACTCTGGAAACACCATATATTTT.